The 13 T cell receptor beta chains in this list originate from one sample, sequenced in a study of cytomegalovirus exposure and HLA in healthy donors. Sequencing was performed with immunoSEQ multiplex PCR; in TCRdb, only in-frame clones are kept and a portion is missing. This sample has roughly 70,000 clones, with approximately 90% found just once. Sequencing input: PBMCs. Every receptor here comes from a woman under 30 in good health and CMV-seropositive.

The rearrangement joins TRBV7-9 to TRBJ2-1, with 7 bases matching TRBD1. The CDR3 totals 15 residues. Germline V gene lookup returns CDR1 SEHNR and CDR2 FQNEAQ (reference sequence). The V and J ends lost 4 bases and 4 bases, in that order; junction bases with no gene match: 7. This CDR3 reads CASSSKQGQYNEQFF. The DNA of the CDR3 is TGTGCCAGCAGCTCGAAACAGGGGCAGTACAATGAGCAGTTCTTC.

The rearrangement uses TRBV7-2 and TRBJ2-7; 7 bases are a match to TRBD2. The CDR3 is 13 amino acids. Germline V CDR1 and CDR2: SGHTA, FQGNSA. V gave up 5 bases and J gave up 2 bases; unmatched junction bases: 3. The CDR3 DNA reads as TGTGCCAGCAGCCGGGGGGACCCCTACGAGCAGTACTTC. Amino acids: CASSRGDPYEQYF.

The chain has TRBV30 and TRBJ1-3; 7 nucleotides line up with TRBD1. The CDR3 totals 18 residues. Germline lookup yields CDR1 GTSNPN and CDR2 SVGIG (reference sequence). The junction had 13 bases not matched to a gene; V was cut back by 0 bases and J by 2 bases. The CDR3 reads CAWSVFTDRELPGNTIYF. The CDR3 nucleotides are TGTGCCTGGAGTGTATTCACCGACAGGGAGCTTCCTGGAAACACCATATATTTT.

The rearrangement uses TRBV30 and TRBJ2-5, with a possible D match to TRBD1 (6 bases). Germline loops: CDR1 GTSNPN, CDR2 SVGIG (reference sequence). The V end lost 0 bases, the J end lost 5 bases, and 16 bases lay between the germline ends. CDR3 length: 15 amino acids. The CDR3, as DNA: TGTGCCTGGAGTGTACGGCTGGGGGCGTGGGAGACCCAGTACTTC. It yields the protein CAWSVRLGAWETQYF.

The chain combines TRBV6-5 with TRBJ2-1; D is possibly TRBD1 (6 bases). The CDR3 has 15 residues. Trimming removed 1 base at V and 5 bases at J, with 12 bases between. Per the germline V gene, CDR1 is MNHEY and CDR2 is SVGAGI. The CDR3 region is CASSYFGQINNEQFF. For the CDR3, the DNA is TGTGCCAGCAGTTACTTCGGACAGATTAACAATGAGCAGTTCTTC.

The chain couples TRBV6-6 to TRBJ2-3; the match to TRBD1 covers 8 bases. With V trimmed by 7 bases and J by 2 bases, 8 bases remained unmatched. Germline V gives CDR1 MNHNY, CDR2 SVGAGI (reference sequence). The CDR3 length is 15 residues. CDR3 in amino acids: CASTDRGSYTDTQYF. The DNA of the CDR3 is TGTGCCAGCACTGACAGGGGCTCCTACACAGATACGCAGTATTTT.

The gene calls are TRBV27 and TRBJ2-7, with 7 bases lining up with TRBD1. This CDR3 is 15 amino acids long. The ends lost 5 bases at V and 1 base at J; junction bases unmatched: 8. Germline V gives CDR1 MNHEY, CDR2 SMNVEV (reference sequence). The CDR3 spells CASSLTTGLSYEQYF. CDR3 DNA: TGTGCCAGCAGTCTAACGACAGGGTTGTCCTACGAGCAGTACTTC.

The rearrangement uses TRBV13 and TRBJ1-4; TRBD1 matches at 12 bases. The CDR3 length is 14 residues. Trimming at V came to 5 bases and at J to 13 bases, leaving 8 bases not matched to a gene. Germline-derived CDR1 and CDR2 are PRHDT and FYEKMQ (reference sequence). The CDR3: CASSPRGQGATLFF. The CDR3 coding sequence is TGTGCCAGCAGCCCCCGGGGACAGGGGGCTACACTGTTTTTT.

The V gene is TRBV7-9, the J gene TRBJ2-5, with 10 bases that match TRBD1. Germline trimming cut 5 bases from V and 2 bases from J; bases unmatched to any gene: 8. The length of the CDR3 is 16 residues. Germline values: CDR1 SEHNR, CDR2 FQNEAQ (reference sequence). CDR3 sequence: CASSARDRGRQETQYF. In DNA form, the CDR3 reads TGTGCCAGCAGCGCCCGGGACAGGGGAAGACAAGAGACCCAGTACTTC.

This chain connects TRBV7-9 to TRBJ2-7, with D possibly TRBD2 on 6 matching bases. V lost 2 bases to trimming and J lost 1 base, with 9 bases between them. CDR3 size: 14 residues. Germline V CDR1 and CDR2: SEHNR, FQNEAQ (reference sequence). The CDR3 here is CASSLTGTSYEQYF. The CDR3 DNA reads as TGTGCCAGCAGCTTAACGGGGACTTCCTACGAGCAGTACTTC.

The chain links TRBV7-2 to TRBJ1-1; perhaps TRBD1 as D (6 bases). The V end was cut by 5 bases, the J end by 8 bases, with 21 bases between. This CDR3 contains 15 residues. Germline V CDR1 and CDR2: SGHTA, FQGNSA. CDR3 in amino acids: CASSPSGRGAKEAFF. The CDR3 DNA sequence: TGTGCCAGCAGCCCCTCGGGTCGGGGGGCAAAGGAAGCTTTCTTT.

The CDR3 sequence is CASSPTGLLYEQYF. The CDR3 DNA sequence: TGTGCCAGCAGCCCTACCGGACTTCTCTACGAGCAGTACTTC. The chain joins TRBV7-2 to TRBJ2-7; tentative D call: TRBD2 (5 bases). The CDR3 covers 14 residues. Between the trimmed V and J ends, which lost 5 bases and 3 bases, there was a span of 14 bases. CDR1 is SGHTA, CDR2 FQGNSA, per germline.

This chain joins TRBV9 and TRBJ1-1; 10 bases fit TRBD1. Germline V gene lookup returns CDR1 SGDLS and CDR2 YYNGEE. This CDR3 has 14 amino acids. J gave up 3 bases and V 3 bases, and 2 bases lay outside the gene matches. Here the CDR3 reads CASSGTGGDTEAFF. The CDR3 DNA sequence: TGTGCCAGCAGCGGGACAGGGGGGGACACTGAAGCTTTCTTT.